A single T cell receptor (beta chain) is shown here with its context. This entry comes from a study of blood T cell repertoires in COVID-19. Turning to the study itself: From the United States, Italy and Spain came samples of acute and convalescent COVID-19.

CDR1 is MNHEY and CDR2 is SVGEGT in the germline V gene. The CDR3 is 15 residues long. The junction had 13 bases not matched to a gene; V was cut back by 5 bases and J by 9 bases. Enrollees, 18 to 89 years old, lived in about two dozen US areas. Profiling relied on immunoSEQ multiplex PCR, and the TCRdb table lists in-frame clones only, not all of them. The sample yields 170,000 or so clones, approximately 88% seen once. The source is a young woman who had recovered from COVID-19. The chain is built from TRBV6-2 or TRBV6-3 and TRBJ1-5, with 7 bases that match TRBD1. The sequencing input was PBMCs or T cells enriched from blood (not recorded which). The CDR3 protein is CASSETGRLGLPQHF. CDR3 nucleotides: TGTGCCAGCAGTGAGACAGGGAGGCTTGGGCTGCCCCAGCATTTT.